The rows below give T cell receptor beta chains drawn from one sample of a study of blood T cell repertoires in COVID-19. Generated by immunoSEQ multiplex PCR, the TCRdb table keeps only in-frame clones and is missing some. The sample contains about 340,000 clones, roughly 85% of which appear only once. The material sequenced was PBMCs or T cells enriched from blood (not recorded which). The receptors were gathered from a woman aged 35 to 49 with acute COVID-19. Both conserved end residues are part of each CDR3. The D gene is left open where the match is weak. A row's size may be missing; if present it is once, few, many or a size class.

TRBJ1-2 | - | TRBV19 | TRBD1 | CASRTGSHGYTF | TGTGCCAGTAGGACAGGGAGCCATGGCTACACCTTC
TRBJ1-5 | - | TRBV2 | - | CASSPGQWGNQPQHF | TGTGCCAGCTCACCCGGACAGTGGGGCAATCAGCCCCAGCATTTT
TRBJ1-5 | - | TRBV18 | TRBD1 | CASSPMGTVNQPQHF | TGTGCCAGCTCACCAATGGGGACAGTCAATCAGCCCCAGCATTTT
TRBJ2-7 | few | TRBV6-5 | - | CASSYESGPYEQYF | TGTGCCAGCAGTTACGAAAGCGGGCCCTACGAGCAGTACTTC
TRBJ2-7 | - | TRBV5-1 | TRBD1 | CASSQWTGGTGEQYF | TGCGCCAGCAGCCAATGGACAGGGGGAACGGGAGAGCAGTACTTC
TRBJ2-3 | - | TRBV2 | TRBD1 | CASSPRTGGTDTQYF | TGTGCCAGCAGTCCCCGGACAGGGGGGACAGATACGCAGTATTTT
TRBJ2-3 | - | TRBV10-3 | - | CAISELDTQYF | TGTGCCATCAGTGAACTAGATACGCAGTATTTT
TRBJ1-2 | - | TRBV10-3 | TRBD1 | CAISGGQGNNYGYTF | TGTGCCATCAGTGGTGGACAGGGAAATAACTATGGCTACACCTTC
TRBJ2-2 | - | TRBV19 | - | CATKGGADTGELFF | TGTGCCACTAAAGGAGGGGCCGACACCGGGGAGCTGTTTTTT
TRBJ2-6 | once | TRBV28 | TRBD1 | CASSRRTGVGGANVLTF | TGTGCCAGCAGCCGTAGGACAGGGGTTGGAGGGGCCAACGTCCTGACTTTC
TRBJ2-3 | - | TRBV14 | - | CASSQWGPTDTQYF | TGTGCCAGCAGCCAATGGGGGCCCACAGATACGCAGTATTTT
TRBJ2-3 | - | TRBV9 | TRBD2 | CASSPGVAGVTQYF | TGTGCCAGCAGCCCCGGGGTAGCGGGGGTTACGCAGTATTTT
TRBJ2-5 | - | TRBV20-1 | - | CSASGAIQETQYF | TGCAGTGCTAGTGGGGCCATCCAAGAGACCCAGTACTTC
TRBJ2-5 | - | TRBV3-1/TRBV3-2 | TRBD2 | CASSQAGGGETQYF | TGTGCCAGCAGCCAAGCGGGAGGGGGAGAGACCCAGTACTTC
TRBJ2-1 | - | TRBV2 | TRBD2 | CASSSGGASNEQFF | TGTGCCAGCAGTAGCGGGGGAGCCTCCAATGAGCAGTTCTTC
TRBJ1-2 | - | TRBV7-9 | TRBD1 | CASSLVQGADGYTF | TGTGCCAGCAGCTTAGTTCAGGGGGCGGATGGCTACACCTTC
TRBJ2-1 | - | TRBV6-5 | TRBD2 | CASSYLREGGEQFF | TGTGCCAGCAGTTACCTGCGGGAGGGGGGTGAGCAGTTCTTC
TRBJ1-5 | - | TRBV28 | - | CASSFGLSAGGNQPQHF | TGTGCCAGCAGTTTTGGGCTTAGCGCAGGGGGCAATCAGCCCCAGCATTTT
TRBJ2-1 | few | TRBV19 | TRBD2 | CASSSGRWRREGQTREQFF | TGTGCCAGTAGTAGCGGGCGATGGAGGCGGGAGGGTCAAACCAGGGAGCAGTTCTTC
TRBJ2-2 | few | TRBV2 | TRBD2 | CASRPLAGDTGELFF | TGTGCCAGCAGGCCACTAGCGGGAGACACCGGGGAGCTGTTTTTT
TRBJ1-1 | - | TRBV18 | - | CASSPLRGTPHLSMNTEAFF | TGTGCCAGCTCACCCTTGCGAGGGACACCCCATTTATCTATGAACACTGAAGCTTTCTTT
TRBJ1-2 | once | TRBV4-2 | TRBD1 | CASSQSGGPNYGYTF | TGTGCCAGCAGCCAATCAGGGGGACCTAACTATGGCTACACCTTC
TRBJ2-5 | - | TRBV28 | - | CASIASDETQYF | TGTGCCAGCATTGCTAGCGACGAGACCCAGTACTTC
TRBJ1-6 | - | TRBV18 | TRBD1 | CASSPQQGLNSPLHF | TGTGCCAGCTCACCCCAACAGGGGCTGAATTCACCCCTCCACTTT
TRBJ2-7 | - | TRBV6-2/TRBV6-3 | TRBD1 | CASSYSQGARYEQYF | TGTGCCAGCAGTTACTCACAGGGGGCCCGCTACGAGCAGTACTTC
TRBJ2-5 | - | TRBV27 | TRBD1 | CASSLVGQVQETQYF | TGTGCCAGCAGTTTAGTAGGACAGGTACAAGAGACCCAGTACTTC
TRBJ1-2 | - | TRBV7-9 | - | CASSQTPIYGYTF | TGTGCCAGCAGCCAGACACCCATCTATGGCTACACCTTC
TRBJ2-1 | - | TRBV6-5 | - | CASRGLYNEQFF | TGTGCCAGCAGGGGACTGTACAATGAGCAGTTCTTC
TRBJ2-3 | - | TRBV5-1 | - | CASSSGATSTDTQYF | TGCGCCAGCAGTTCTGGCGCGACTAGCACAGATACGCAGTATTTT
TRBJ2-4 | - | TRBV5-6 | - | CASSSRRLAKNIQYF | TGTGCCAGCAGCTCCAGGAGGCTAGCCAAAAACATTCAGTACTTC
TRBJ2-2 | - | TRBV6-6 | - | CASSPKRGTGYGARYTGELFF | TGTGCCAGCAGTCCAAAAAGGGGGACCGGTTATGGGGCTCGGTACACCGGGGAGCTGTTTTTT
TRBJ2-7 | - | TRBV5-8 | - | CASSLRYEQYF | TGTGCCAGCAGCTTGCGGTACGAGCAGTACTTC
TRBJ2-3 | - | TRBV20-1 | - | CSASGRGSTDTQYF | TGCAGTGCTAGTGGGCGGGGAAGCACAGATACGCAGTATTTT
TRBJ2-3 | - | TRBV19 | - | CASMKGKDTQYF | TGTGCCAGTATGAAGGGGAAAGATACGCAGTATTTT
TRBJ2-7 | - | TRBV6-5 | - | CASSRRGNEQYF | TGTGCCAGCAGTAGAAGGGGGAACGAGCAGTACTTC
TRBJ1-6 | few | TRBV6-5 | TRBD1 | CAIGTGNSPLHF | TGTGCCATCGGGACAGGGAATTCACCCCTCCACTTT
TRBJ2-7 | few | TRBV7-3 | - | CAMCRLGGEQYF | TGTGCCATGTGCCGTCTAGGGGGCGAGCAGTACTTC
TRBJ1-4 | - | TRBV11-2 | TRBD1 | CASSPHRDRGEKLFF | TGTGCCAGCAGCCCGCACAGGGACAGGGGTGAAAAACTGTTTTTT
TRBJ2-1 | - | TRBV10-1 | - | CASSESAASYNEQFF | TGCGCCAGCAGTGAGTCAGCCGCCTCCTACAATGAGCAGTTCTTC
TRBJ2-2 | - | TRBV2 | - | CASQPLGDTGELFF | TGTGCCAGCCAACCCCTAGGGGACACCGGGGAGCTGTTTTTT
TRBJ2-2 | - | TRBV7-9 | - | CASSSPTGQGTGELFF | TGTGCCAGCAGCTCACCGACAGGCCAGGGGACCGGGGAGCTGTTTTTT
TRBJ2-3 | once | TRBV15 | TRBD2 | CATSRDLAGGEDTQYF | TGTGCCACCAGCAGAGACCTAGCGGGGGGTGAAGATACGCAGTATTTT
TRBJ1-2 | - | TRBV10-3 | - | CAISASTGTSIYGYTF | TGTGCCATCAGTGCATCGACAGGAACCTCCATCTATGGCTACACCTTC
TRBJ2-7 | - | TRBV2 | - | CASSDPGRTGEQYF | TGTGCCAGCAGTGACCCAGGCAGAACGGGGGAGCAGTACTTC
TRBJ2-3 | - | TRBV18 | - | CASSYLQGSVNTQYF | TGTGCCAGCTCATATCTACAGGGCTCCGTGAATACGCAGTATTTT
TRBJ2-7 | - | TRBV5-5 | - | CASSWGDYEQYF | TGTGCCAGCAGTTGGGGGGATTACGAGCAGTACTTC
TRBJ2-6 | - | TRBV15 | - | CATSNRDPRSGANVLTF | TGTGCCACCAGCAACCGGGATCCTCGCTCTGGGGCCAACGTCCTGACTTTC
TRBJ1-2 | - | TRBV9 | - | CASSTRQSAPRGYTF | TGTGCCAGCAGCACCCGTCAATCAGCCCCTAGGGGCTACACCTTC
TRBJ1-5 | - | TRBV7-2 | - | CASSLFGMGTNQPQHF | TGTGCCAGCAGCTTATTTGGTATGGGCACAAATCAGCCCCAGCATTTT
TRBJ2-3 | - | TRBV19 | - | CASSLSGRTDTQYF | TGTGCCAGTAGTTTAAGCGGGCGCACAGATACGCAGTATTTT
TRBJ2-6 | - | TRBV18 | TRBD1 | CASSPRVRDRALSGANVLTF | TGTGCCAGCTCACCACGGGTCCGGGACAGGGCCTTGTCTGGGGCCAACGTCCTGACTTTC
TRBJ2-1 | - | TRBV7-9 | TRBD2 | CASSLGGLVGYNEQFF | TGTGCCAGCAGCTTAGGGGGACTAGTGGGCTACAATGAGCAGTTCTTC
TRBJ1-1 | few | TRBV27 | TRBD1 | CASSFDTGANTEAFF | TGTGCCAGCAGTTTTGACACAGGGGCCAACACTGAAGCTTTCTTT
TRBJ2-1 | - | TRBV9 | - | CASSDDWSGSGDEQFF | TGTGCCAGCAGCGACGACTGGAGCGGTTCCGGGGATGAGCAGTTCTTC
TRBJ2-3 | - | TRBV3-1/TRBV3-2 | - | CASSHRSVFRPGGPDTQYF | TGTGCCAGCAGCCACCGATCGGTGTTCCGGCCCGGCGGTCCAGATACGCAGTATTTT
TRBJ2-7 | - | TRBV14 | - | CASSLKPPGVVSSTYEQYF | TGTGCCAGCAGCTTAAAACCGCCGGGGGTTGTTTCGTCTACCTACGAGCAGTACTTC
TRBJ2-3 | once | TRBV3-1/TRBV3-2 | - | CASSPLGVLADTQYF | TGTGCCAGCAGCCCCCTCGGAGTTTTAGCAGATACGCAGTATTTT